Following are 8 T cell receptor beta chains from one sample sequenced in a study of T cells in Graves' hyperthyroidism and ophthalmopathy. TCR beta CDR3 regions were amplified from RNA. HTBI primers were employed in a first-round RT-PCR of the TCR CDR3. Via MiXCR, TCRdb re-called the multiplex PCR reads, giving one row per CDR3 protein. The sample includes about 290,000 distinct CDR3 sequences, 10% to 15% of them seen just once. The sample comprised blood. The receptors here all came from a woman between 25 and 40 years old with Graves' hyperthyroidism that later progressed to Graves' ophthalmopathy.

This clonotype was observed many times. CDR3 residues: CASSQDQLGAPYGYTF. The DNA for the CDR3 is TGCGCCAGCAGCCAAGATCAGCTCGGGGCCCCTTATGGCTACACCTTC. The rearrangement links TRBV4-3 to TRBJ1-2; D possibly corresponds to TRBD1 (5 bases). Germline-derived CDR1 and CDR2 are LGHNA and YSLEER. The CDR3 sequence is 16 residues long. V was shortened by 0 bases and J by 5 bases, with 16 bases between the two germline ends.

Only one count was recorded for this clonotype. The CDR3 region has the DNA TGCAGTGCTAGAAGACAGGGAACCAACACCGGGGAGCTGTTTTTT. Translation gives CSARRQGTNTGELFF. This chain links TRBV20-1 with TRBJ2-2, with 7 bases identical to TRBD1. The V segment lost 2 bases and the J segment 2 bases; nucleotides outside the gene matches: 5. The CDR3 is 15 amino acids. From germline, CDR1 is DFQATT and CDR2 SNEGSKA (reference sequence).

This clonotype was seen more than once but under ten times. The V gene is TRBV7-9, the J gene TRBJ2-1; TRBD2 agrees at 13 bases. Germline V CDR1 and CDR2: SEHNR, FQNEAQ (reference sequence). This CDR3 contains 15 residues. V shed 5 bases and J 10 bases; nucleotides not matched to a gene: 8. As DNA, the CDR3 is TGTGCCAGCAGCCCTCCTACTAGCGGGAGGGGAGAGCAGTTCTTC. Translation: CASSPPTSGRGEQFF. The full variable domain, in which reference TRBV7-9 and TRBJ2-1 provide the parts outside the CDR3, is DTGVSQNPRHKITKRGQNVTFRCDPISEHNRLYWYRQTLGQGPEFLTYFQNEAQLEKSRLLSDRFSAERPKGSFSTLEIQRTEQGDSAMYLCASSPPTSGRGEQFFGPGTRLTVL.

This clonotype was seen more than once but under ten times. This sequence joins TRBV14 and TRBJ1-2; D ambiguous. Germline V lookup: CDR1 SGHDN, CDR2 FVKESK. The CDR3 runs to 13 residues. With 4 bases removed from V and 6 bases from J, the gap between germline ends came to 12 bases. CDR3 DNA sequence: TGTGCCAGCAGCCGAAAGATACGGGATGGCTACACCTTC. This gives the protein CASSRKIRDGYTF. Combining the CDR3 with reference TRBV14 and TRBJ1-2 gives the whole variable domain EAGVTQFPSHSVIEKGQTVTLRCDPISGHDNLYWYRRVMGKEIKFLLHFVKESKQDESGMPNNRFLAERTGGTYSTLKVQPAELEDSGVYFCASSRKIRDGYTFGSGTRLTVV.

This clonotype was picked up a small number of times. The chain joins TRBV14 to TRBJ2-1, with 7 bases matching TRBD2. Germline CDR1 and CDR2: SGHDN and FVKESK. CDR3 size: 18 residues. The V segment lost 2 bases and the J segment 7 bases; nucleotides outside the gene matches: 17. The CDR3 DNA is TGTGCCAGCAGCCAACTGATTAATCTGGCCCTAGCGGCAAATGAGCAGTTCTTC. Amino acid sequence: CASSQLINLALAANEQFF.

This sequence joins TRBV6-1 and TRBJ2-1; 7 bases are a match to TRBD2. The CDR3 sequence is 15 residues long. With 7 bases clipped from V and 7 bases from J, the junction kept 13 bases outside the gene matches. Germline V gene data show CDR1 as MNHNS and CDR2 as SASEGT. The DNA of the CDR3 is TGTGCCAGCAATGCGGGCGGGAGCGACGGAAATGAGCAGTTCTTC. This gives the protein CASNAGGSDGNEQFF.

This clonotype was picked up a small number of times. The chain has TRBV14 and TRBJ1-2, with 9 bases fitting TRBD1. The CDR3 length is 17 residues. Germline CDR1 SGHDN, CDR2 FVKESK. V was pared by 4 bases and J by 1 base, with 10 bases of the junction left unmatched. The CDR3 spells CASSPLRDRDNNYGYTF. As DNA, the CDR3 is TGTGCCAGCAGCCCTCTACGGGACAGGGACAATAACTATGGCTACACCTTC.

This clonotype came up many times. V and J are TRBV7-9 and TRBJ2-7; possibly TRBD2 for D (6 bases). CDR3 size: 14 residues. V was trimmed by 4 bases and J by 6 bases, leaving 16 bases between them. In germline, CDR1 is SEHNR, CDR2 FQNEAQ (reference sequence). CDR3 sequence: CASSSTEDYVEQYF. CDR3 nucleotide sequence: TGTGCCAGCAGCTCGACTGAGGACTACGTCGAGCAGTACTTC.